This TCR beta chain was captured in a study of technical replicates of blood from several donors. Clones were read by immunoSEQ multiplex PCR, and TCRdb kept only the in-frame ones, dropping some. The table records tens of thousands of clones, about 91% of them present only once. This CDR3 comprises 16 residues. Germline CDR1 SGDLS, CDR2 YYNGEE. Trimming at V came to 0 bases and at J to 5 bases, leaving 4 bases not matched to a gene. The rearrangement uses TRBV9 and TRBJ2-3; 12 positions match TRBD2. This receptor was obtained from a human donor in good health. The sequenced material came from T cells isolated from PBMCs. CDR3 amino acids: CASSVGPTSGRDTQYF. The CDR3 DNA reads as TGTGCCAGCAGCGTAGGCCCGACTAGCGGGAGAGATACGCAGTATTTT.